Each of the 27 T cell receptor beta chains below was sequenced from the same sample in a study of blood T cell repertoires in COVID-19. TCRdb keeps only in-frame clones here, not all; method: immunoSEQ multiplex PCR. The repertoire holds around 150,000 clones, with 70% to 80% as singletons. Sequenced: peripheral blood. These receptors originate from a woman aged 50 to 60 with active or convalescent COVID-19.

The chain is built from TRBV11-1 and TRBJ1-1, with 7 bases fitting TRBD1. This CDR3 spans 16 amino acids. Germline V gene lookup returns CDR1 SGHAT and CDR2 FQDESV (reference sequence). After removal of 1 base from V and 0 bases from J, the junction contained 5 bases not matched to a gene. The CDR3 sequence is CASSLEGQLMNTEAFF. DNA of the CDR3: TGTGCCAGCAGCTTAGAGGGACAGCTCATGAACACTGAAGCTTTCTTT.

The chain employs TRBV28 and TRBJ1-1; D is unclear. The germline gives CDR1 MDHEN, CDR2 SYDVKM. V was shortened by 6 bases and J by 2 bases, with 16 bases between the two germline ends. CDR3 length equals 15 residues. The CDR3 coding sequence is TGTGCCAGCAGAGAAGGAGGGCCGGACAACACTGAAGCTTTCTTT. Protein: CASREGGPDNTEAFF.

The DNA of the CDR3 is TGTGCCAGCAGCCCGGGACTAGCGGGGACCTACGAGCAGTACTTC. Its translation: CASSPGLAGTYEQYF. The gene calls are TRBV9 and TRBJ2-7; TRBD2 aligns across 13 bases. Trimming took 4 bases from V and 2 from J; bases not matched to a gene: 3. The CDR3 has 15 amino acids. The germline CDR1 and CDR2 sequences are SGDLS and YYNGEE.

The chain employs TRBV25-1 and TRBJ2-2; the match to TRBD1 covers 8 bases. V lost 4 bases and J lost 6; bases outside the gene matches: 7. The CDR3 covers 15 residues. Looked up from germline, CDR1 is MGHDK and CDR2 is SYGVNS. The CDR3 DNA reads TGTGCCAGCAGTGTTGGACAGGGTTTGCCCGGGGAGCTGTTTTTT. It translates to CASSVGQGLPGELFF. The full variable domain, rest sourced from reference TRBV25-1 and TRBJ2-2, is EADIYQTPRYLVIGTGKKITLECSQTMGHDKMYWYQQDPGMELHLIHYSYGVNSTEKGDLSSESTVSRIRTEHFPLTLESARPSHTSQYLCASSVGQGLPGELFFGEGSRLTVL.

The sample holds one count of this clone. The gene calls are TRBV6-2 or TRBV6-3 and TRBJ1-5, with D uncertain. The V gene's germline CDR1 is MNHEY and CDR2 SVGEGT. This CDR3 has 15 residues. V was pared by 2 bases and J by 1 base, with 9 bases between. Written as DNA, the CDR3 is TGTGCCAGCAGTTACCACAGAGGGAGCAATCAGCCCCAGCATTTT. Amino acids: CASSYHRGSNQPQHF.

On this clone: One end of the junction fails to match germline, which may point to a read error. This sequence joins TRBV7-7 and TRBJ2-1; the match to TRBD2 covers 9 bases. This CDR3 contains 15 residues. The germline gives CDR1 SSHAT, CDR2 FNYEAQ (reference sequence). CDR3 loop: CASSPGTSRYNEQFF. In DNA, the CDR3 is TGTGCTAGCAGCCCCGGGACTAGCAGGTACAATGAGCAGTTCTTC.

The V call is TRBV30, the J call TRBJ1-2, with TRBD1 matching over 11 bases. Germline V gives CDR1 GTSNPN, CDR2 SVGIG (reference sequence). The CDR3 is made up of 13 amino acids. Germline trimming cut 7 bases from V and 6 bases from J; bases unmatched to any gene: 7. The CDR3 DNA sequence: TGTGCCTTACGGACAGGGGGCAGTAATGGCTACACCTTC. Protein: CALRTGGSNGYTF.

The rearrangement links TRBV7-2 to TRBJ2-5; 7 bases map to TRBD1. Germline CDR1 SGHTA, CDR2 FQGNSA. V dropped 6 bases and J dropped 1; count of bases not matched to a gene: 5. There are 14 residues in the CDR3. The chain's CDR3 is CASSLQGSQETQYF. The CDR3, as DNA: TGTGCCAGCAGTTTACAGGGGTCCCAAGAGACCCAGTACTTC.

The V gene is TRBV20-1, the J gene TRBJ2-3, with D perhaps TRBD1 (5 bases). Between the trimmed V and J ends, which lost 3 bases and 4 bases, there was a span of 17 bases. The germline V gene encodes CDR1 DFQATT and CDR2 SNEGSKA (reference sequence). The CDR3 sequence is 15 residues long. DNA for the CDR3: TGCAGTGCTAGTATGCAAGGGGTCGCGGCAGATACGCAGTATTTT. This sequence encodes CSASMQGVAADTQYF.

The CDR3 spells CASSVWTGNTGELFF. DNA of the CDR3: TGTGCCAGCAGCGTCTGGACAGGGAACACCGGGGAGCTGTTTTTT. This chain connects TRBV13 to TRBJ2-2, with 7 bases identical to TRBD1. Unmatched junction bases numbered 4, after V lost 5 bases and J lost 1 base. Germline CDR1 and CDR2: PRHDT and FYEKMQ (reference sequence). CDR3 length equals 15 residues.

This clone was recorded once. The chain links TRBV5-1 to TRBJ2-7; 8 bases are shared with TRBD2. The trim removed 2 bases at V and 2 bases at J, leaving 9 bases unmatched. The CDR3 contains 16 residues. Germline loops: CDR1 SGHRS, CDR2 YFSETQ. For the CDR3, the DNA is TGCGCCAGCAGCTTAGGCGGCGGGGGGCCGACCTACGAGCAGTACTTC. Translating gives CASSLGGGGPTYEQYF.

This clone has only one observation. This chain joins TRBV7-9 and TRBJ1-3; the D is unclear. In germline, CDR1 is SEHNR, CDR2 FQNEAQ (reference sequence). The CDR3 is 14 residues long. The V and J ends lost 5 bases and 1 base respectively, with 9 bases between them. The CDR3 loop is CASSPQVSGNTIYF. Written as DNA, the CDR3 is TGTGCCAGCAGCCCCCAGGTATCTGGAAACACCATATATTTT.

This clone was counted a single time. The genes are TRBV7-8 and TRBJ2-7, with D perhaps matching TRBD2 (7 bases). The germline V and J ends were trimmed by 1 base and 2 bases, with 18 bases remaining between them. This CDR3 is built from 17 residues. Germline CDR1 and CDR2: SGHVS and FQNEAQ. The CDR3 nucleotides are TGTGCCAGCAGCTTAGGGGGGGGTTACAGGGCCGCCTACGAGCAGTACTTC. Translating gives CASSLGGGYRAAYEQYF.

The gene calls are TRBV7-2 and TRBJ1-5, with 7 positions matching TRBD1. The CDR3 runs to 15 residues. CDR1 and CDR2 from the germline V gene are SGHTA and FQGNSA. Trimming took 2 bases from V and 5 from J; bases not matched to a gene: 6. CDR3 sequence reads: CASSLQGGGYQPQHF. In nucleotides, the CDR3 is TGTGCCAGCAGCTTACAGGGGGGAGGCTATCAGCCCCAGCATTTT.

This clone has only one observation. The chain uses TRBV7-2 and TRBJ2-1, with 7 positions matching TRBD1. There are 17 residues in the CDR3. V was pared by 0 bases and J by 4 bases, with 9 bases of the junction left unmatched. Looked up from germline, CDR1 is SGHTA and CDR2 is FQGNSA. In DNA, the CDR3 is TGTGCCAGCAGCTTAGCGCGGAGACAGGGTGGGTACAATGAGCAGTTCTTC. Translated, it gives CASSLARRQGGYNEQFF.

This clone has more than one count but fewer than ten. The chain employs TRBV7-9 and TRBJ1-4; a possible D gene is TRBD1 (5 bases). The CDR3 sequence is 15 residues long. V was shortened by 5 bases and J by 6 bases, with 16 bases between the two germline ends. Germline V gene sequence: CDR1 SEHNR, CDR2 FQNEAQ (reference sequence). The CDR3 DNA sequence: TGTGCCAGCAGCCCTATTGACGGAGGGGATGAAAAACTGTTTTTT. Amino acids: CASSPIDGGDEKLFF.

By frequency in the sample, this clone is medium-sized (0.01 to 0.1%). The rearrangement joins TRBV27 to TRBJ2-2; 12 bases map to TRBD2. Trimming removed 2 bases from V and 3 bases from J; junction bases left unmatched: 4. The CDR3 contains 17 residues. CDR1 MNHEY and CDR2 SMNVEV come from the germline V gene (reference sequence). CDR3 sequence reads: CASSLKLAGGYTGELFF. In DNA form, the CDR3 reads TGTGCCAGCAGTTTAAAACTAGCGGGGGGATACACCGGGGAGCTGTTTTTT.

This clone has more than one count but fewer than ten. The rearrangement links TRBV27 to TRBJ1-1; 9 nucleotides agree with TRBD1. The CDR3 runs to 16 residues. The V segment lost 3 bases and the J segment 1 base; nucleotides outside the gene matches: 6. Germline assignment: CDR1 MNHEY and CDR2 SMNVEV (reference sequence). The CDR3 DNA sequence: TGTGCCAGCAGTTTCCGGGACAGGGCCGAGAACACTGAAGCTTTCTTT. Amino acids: CASSFRDRAENTEAFF.

Written as DNA, the CDR3 is TGTGCCAGCAGCAGGACAGGCTATATTAGCAATCAGCCCCAGCATTTT. This gives the protein CASSRTGYISNQPQHF. This sequence joins TRBV5-6 and TRBJ1-5; TRBD1 matches 7 bases. The V and J ends lost 4 bases and 0 bases, in that order; junction bases with no gene match: 7. Germline V CDR1 and CDR2: SGHDT, YYEEEE. This CDR3 has 16 residues.

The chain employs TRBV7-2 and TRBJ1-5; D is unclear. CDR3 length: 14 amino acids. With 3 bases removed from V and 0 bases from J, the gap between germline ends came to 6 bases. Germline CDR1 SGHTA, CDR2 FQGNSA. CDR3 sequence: CASSFSVSNQPQHF. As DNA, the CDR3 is TGTGCCAGCAGCTTTTCTGTTAGCAATCAGCCCCAGCATTTT.

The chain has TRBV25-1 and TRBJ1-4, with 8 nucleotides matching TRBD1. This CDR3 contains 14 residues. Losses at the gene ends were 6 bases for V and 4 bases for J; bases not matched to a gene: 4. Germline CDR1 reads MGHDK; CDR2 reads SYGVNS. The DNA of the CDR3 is TGTGCCAGCAGGCCAGGACAGGGTAATGAAAAACTGTTTTTT. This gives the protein CASRPGQGNEKLFF.

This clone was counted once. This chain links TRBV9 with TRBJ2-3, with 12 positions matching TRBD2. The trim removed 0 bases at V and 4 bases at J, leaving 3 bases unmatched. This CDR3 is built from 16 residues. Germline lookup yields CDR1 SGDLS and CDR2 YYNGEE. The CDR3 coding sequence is TGTGCCAGCAGCGTAGGGACTAGCGGGACCGCAGATACGCAGTATTTT. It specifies CASSVGTSGTADTQYF.

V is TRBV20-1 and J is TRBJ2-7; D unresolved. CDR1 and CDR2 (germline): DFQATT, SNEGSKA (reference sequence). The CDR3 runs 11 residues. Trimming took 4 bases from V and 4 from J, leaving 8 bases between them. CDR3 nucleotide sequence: TGCAGTGCTATGCGAGAGTACGAGCAGTACTTC. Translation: CSAMREYEQYF.

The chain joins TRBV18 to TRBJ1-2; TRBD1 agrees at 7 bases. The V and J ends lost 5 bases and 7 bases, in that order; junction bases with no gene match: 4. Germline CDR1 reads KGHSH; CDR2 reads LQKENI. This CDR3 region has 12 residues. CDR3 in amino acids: CASSGTETGYTF. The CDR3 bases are TGTGCCAGCTCAGGGACAGAGACTGGCTACACCTTC.

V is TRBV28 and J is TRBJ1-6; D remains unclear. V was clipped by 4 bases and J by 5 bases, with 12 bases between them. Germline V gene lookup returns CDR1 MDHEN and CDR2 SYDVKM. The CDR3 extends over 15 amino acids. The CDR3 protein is CASSYLRGNNSPLHF. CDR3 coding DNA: TGTGCCAGCAGTTACCTACGGGGAAATAATTCACCCCTCCACTTT.

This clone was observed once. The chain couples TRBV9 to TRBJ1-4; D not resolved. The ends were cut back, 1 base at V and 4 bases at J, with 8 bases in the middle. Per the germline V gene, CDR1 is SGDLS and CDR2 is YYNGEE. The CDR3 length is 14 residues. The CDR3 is CASSVKADNEKLFF. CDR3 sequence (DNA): TGTGCCAGCAGCGTAAAGGCGGATAATGAAAAACTGTTTTTT.

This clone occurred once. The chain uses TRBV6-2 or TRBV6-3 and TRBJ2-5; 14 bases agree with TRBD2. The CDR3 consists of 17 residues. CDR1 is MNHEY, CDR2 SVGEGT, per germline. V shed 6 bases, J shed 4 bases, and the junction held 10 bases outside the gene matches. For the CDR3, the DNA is TGTGCCAGCAGACCTCCGGGACTAGCGGGAGTAGGAGAGACCCAGTACTTC. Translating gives CASRPPGLAGVGETQYF.